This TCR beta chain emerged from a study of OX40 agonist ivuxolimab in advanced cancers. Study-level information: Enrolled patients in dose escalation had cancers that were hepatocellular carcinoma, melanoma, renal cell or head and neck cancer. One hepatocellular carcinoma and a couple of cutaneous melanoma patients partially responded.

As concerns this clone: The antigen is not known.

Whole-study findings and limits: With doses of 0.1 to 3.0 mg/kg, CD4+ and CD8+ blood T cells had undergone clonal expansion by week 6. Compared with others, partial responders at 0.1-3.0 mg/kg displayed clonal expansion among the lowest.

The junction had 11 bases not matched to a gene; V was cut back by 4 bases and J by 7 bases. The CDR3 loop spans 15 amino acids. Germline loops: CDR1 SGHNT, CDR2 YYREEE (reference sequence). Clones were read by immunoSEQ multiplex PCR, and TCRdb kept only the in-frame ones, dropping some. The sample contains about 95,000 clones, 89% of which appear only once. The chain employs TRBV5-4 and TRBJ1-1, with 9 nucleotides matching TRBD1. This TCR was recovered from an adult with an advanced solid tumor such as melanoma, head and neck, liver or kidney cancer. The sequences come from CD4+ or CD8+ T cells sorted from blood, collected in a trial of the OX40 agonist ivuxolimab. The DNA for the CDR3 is TGTGCCAGCAGCCCCGACAGGGGGAGTAGTGGTGAAGCTTTCTTT. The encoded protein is CASSPDRGSSGEAFF.